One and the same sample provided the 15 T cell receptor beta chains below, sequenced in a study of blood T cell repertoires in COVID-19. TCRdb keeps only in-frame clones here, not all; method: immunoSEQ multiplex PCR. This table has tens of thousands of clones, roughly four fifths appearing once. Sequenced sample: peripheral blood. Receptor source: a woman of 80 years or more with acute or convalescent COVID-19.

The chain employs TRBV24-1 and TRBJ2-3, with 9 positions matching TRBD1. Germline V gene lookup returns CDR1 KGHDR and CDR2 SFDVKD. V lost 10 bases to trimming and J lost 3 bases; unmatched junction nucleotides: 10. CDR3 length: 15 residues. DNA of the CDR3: TGTGCCACGAGAAGCCGGGACAGGGCAACAGATACGCAGTATTTT. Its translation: CATRSRDRATDTQYF.

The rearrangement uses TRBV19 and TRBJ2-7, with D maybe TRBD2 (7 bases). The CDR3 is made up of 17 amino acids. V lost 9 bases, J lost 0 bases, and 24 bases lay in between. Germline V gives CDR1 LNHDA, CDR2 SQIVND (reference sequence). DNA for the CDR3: TGTGCCAGGGGGGGGGCGAGTCTCAAGCCGCACTCCTACGAGCAGTACTTC. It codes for CARGGASLKPHSYEQYF.

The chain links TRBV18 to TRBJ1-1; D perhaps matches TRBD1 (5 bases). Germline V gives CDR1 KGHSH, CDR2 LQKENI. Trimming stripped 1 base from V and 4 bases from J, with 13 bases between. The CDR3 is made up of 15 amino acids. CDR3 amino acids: CASSPLMGLSTEAFF. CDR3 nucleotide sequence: TGTGCCAGCTCACCACTCATGGGGCTGAGCACTGAAGCTTTCTTT.

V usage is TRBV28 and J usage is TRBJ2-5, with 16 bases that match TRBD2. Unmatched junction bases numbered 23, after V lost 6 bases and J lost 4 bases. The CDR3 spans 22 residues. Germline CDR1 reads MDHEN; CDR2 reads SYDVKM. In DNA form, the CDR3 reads TGTGCCAGCAGCTCCCGTCCGGGACTAGCGGGGGGGCCGAACAAGGTGGTAGAGACCCAGTACTTC. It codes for CASSSRPGLAGGPNKVVETQYF.

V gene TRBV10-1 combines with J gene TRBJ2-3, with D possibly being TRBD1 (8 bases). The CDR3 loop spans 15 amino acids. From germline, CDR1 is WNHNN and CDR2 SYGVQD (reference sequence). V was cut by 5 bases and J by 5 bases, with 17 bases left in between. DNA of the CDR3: TGCGCCAGCAGTTACACGACAGGGGAGGGAGATACGCAGTATTTT. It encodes CASSYTTGEGDTQYF.

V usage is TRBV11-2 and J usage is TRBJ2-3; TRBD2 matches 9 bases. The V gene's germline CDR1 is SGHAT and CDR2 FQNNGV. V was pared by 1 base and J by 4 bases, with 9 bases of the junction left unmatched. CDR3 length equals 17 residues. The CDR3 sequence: CASSLGGSGSPPDTQYF. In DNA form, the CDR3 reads TGTGCCAGCAGCTTAGGGGGTAGCGGGAGTCCCCCAGATACGCAGTATTTT.

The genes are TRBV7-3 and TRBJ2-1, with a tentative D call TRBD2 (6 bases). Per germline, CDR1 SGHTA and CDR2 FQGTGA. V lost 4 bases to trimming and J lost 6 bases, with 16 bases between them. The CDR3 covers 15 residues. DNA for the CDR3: TGTGCCAGCAGCTCCCGAGCGGGTTACGGCAATGAGCAGTTCTTC. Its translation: CASSSRAGYGNEQFF.

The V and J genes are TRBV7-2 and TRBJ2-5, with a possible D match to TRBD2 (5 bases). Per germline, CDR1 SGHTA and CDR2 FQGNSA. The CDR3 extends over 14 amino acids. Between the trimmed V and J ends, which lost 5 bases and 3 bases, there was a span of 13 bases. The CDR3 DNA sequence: TGTGCCAGCAGCAGAGACTACCGTGAAGAGACCCAGTACTTC. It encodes CASSRDYREETQYF. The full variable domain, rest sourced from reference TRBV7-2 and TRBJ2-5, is GAGVSQSPSNKVTEKGKDVELRCDPISGHTALYWYRQSLGQGLEFLIYFQGNSAPDKSGLPSDRFSAERTGGSVSTLTIQRTQQEDSAVYLCASSRDYREETQYFGPGTRLLVL.

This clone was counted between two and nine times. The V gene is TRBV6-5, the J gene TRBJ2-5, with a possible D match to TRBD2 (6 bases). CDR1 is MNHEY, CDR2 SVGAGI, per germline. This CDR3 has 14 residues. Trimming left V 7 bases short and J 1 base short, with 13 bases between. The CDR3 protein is CASIRGIPQETQYF. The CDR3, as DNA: TGTGCCAGCATTCGGGGGATCCCCCAAGAGACCCAGTACTTC.

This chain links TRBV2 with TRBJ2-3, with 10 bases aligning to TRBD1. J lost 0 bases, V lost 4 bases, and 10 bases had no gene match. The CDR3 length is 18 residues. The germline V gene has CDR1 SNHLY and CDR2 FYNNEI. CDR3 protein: CASSALLTGGLSTDTQYF. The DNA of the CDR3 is TGTGCCAGCAGTGCTTTATTGACAGGGGGCCTTAGCACAGATACGCAGTATTTT.

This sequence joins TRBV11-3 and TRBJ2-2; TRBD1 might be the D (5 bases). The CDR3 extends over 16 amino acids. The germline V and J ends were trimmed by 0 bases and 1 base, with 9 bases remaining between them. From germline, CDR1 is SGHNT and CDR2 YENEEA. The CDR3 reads CASSLERGWNTGELFF. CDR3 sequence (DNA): TGTGCCAGCAGCTTAGAAAGGGGTTGGAACACCGGGGAGCTGTTTTTT.

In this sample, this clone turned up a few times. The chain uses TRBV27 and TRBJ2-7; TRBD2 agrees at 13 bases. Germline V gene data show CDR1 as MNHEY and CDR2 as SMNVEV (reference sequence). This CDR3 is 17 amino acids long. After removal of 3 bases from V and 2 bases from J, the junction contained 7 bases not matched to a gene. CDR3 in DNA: TGTGCCAGCAGTTTCCGACTAGCGGGGGGCATTCCCTACGAGCAGTACTTC. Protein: CASSFRLAGGIPYEQYF.

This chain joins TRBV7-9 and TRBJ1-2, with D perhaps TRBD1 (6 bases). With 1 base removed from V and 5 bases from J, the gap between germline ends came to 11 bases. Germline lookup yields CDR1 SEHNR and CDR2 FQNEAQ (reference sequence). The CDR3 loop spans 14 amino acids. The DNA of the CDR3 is TGTGCCAGCAGCTTAGGTTGGCAGGGGTATGGCTACACCTTC. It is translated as CASSLGWQGYGYTF.

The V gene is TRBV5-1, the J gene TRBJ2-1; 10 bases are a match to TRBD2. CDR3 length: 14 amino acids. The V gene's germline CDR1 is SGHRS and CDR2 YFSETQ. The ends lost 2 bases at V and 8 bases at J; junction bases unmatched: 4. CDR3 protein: CASSLAGGMYEQFF. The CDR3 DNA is TGCGCCAGCAGCTTAGCGGGGGGGATGTATGAGCAGTTCTTC.

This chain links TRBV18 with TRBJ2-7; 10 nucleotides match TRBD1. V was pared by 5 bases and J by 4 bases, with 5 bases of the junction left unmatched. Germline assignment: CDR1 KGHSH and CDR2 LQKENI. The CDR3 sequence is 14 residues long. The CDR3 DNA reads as TGTGCCAGCTCAACCGGGACAGGGGATTACGAGCAGTACTTC. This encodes CASSTGTGDYEQYF.